This passage covers 5 T cell receptor beta chains from one sample sequenced in a study of PD-1 blockade in classical Hodgkin lymphoma. The time point here: cycle 4 day 1 (C4D1), after more than five weeks of nivolumab. Brentuximab vedotin exposure varied, and every patient relapsed after autologous stem cell transplantation. The assay was immunoSEQ multiplex PCR, and TCRdb's table has in-frame clones only and misses some. The data contain tens of thousands of clones, around 80% of them singletons. The material was peripheral blood mononuclear cells (PBMCs), obtained before the fourth cycle of nivolumab. These receptors came from a human donor with classical Hodgkin lymphoma.

The chain combines TRBV7-3 with TRBJ2-3; 12 nucleotides match TRBD2. This CDR3 is built from 15 residues. V dropped 4 bases and J dropped 5; count of bases not matched to a gene: 4. Germline V gene sequence: CDR1 SGHTA, CDR2 FQGTGA. This CDR3 is CASSSSGGEGDTQYF. As DNA, the CDR3 is TGTGCCAGCAGCTCTAGCGGGGGGGAAGGAGATACGCAGTATTTT.

The chain couples TRBV2 to TRBJ1-2; no definite D call. CDR1 and CDR2 (germline): SNHLY, FYNNEI. The CDR3 runs to 12 residues. Trimming took off 2 bases at V and 7 bases at J, with 8 bases between the two ends. CDR3 coding DNA: TGTGCCAGCAGTGAAAGCCGGACTGGCTACACCTTC. Protein: CASSESRTGYTF.

The chain joins TRBV18 to TRBJ2-7; D remains unclear. From germline, CDR1 is KGHSH and CDR2 LQKENI. The CDR3 is 12 residues long. V was clipped by 0 bases and J by 4 bases, with 4 bases between them. Written as DNA, the CDR3 is TGTGCCAGCTCACCACCTGGTTACGAGCAGTACTTC. Its protein product is CASSPPGYEQYF.

This chain links TRBV9 with TRBJ1-1, with D possibly being TRBD1 (5 bases). This CDR3 has 15 amino acids. The V end was cut by 3 bases, the J end by 2 bases, with 14 bases between. The germline V gene has CDR1 SGDLS and CDR2 YYNGEE. CDR3 sequence reads: CASSGETVINTEAFF. The CDR3 DNA reads TGTGCCAGCAGCGGGGAGACAGTTATTAACACTGAAGCTTTCTTT. The full variable domain, completed using reference TRBV9 and TRBJ1-1, is DSGVTQTPKHLITATGQRVTLRCSPRSGDLSVYWYQQSLDQGLQFLIQYYNGEERAKGNILERFSAQQFPDLHSELNLSSLELGDSALYFCASSGETVINTEAFFGQGTRLTVV.

The V call is TRBV18, the J call TRBJ2-2; no reliable D call. The V and J ends lost 5 bases and 4 bases respectively, with 17 bases between them. The germline V gene encodes CDR1 KGHSH and CDR2 LQKENI. This CDR3 has 16 amino acids. The CDR3 nucleotides read TGTGCCAGCTCAGCTGGTGAAGGGCACCTCACCGGGGAGCTGTTTTTT. Translation: CASSAGEGHLTGELFF.